This is a list of T cell receptor beta chains from one sample in a study of cytotoxic CD8 clonotypes in ibrutinib-treated CLL. Measured with immunoSEQ multiplex PCR; TCRdb has only the in-frame clones, and not every one. The sample has more than 10,000 clones, roughly three quarters seen once. The sequences come from PBMCs, collected at disease progression, from a patient treated with ibrutinib. Receptors were obtained from a human donor with chronic lymphocytic leukemia. The CDR3 runs from the conserved cysteine through the conserved F or W. The order of the fields is D gene, V gene, clone size, J gene, CDR3 protein, CDR3 DNA. The D gene is left open where the match is weak. Size is omitted from some rows. Given values are once, few, many or a class for expanded clones.

d_call: TRBD2; v_call: TRBV27; clone_size: .; j_call: TRBJ2-7; cdr3_aa: CASSWGTSGRNEQYF; cdr3_nt: TGTGCCAGCAGTTGGGGGACTAGCGGGAGGAACGAGCAGTACTTC
d_call: TRBD2; v_call: TRBV13; clone_size: .; j_call: TRBJ2-1; cdr3_aa: CASSLPGGGSYNEQFF; cdr3_nt: TGTGCCAGCAGCTTACCCGGGGGGGGCTCCTACAATGAGCAGTTCTTC
d_call: TRBD2; v_call: TRBV5-3; clone_size: .; j_call: TRBJ2-2; cdr3_aa: CARSIYRTSGSGSGELFF; cdr3_nt: TGTGCCAGAAGCATATACCGGACTAGCGGGAGCGGGTCCGGGGAGCTGTTTTTT
d_call: .; v_call: TRBV7-6; clone_size: large; j_call: TRBJ2-1; cdr3_aa: CASSRNRLEQFF; cdr3_nt: TGTGCCAGCAGCCGAAACAGGCTAGAGCAGTTCTTC
d_call: TRBD2; v_call: TRBV6-1; clone_size: .; j_call: TRBJ2-2; cdr3_aa: CASSEWIGRASGRGNTGELFF; cdr3_nt: TGTGCCAGCAGTGAATGGATCGGGAGGGCTAGCGGGAGGGGTAACACCGGGGAGCTGTTTTTT
d_call: .; v_call: TRBV5-8; clone_size: .; j_call: TRBJ2-3; cdr3_aa: CASSLVSTDTQYF; cdr3_nt: TGTGCCAGCAGCTTGGTCAGCACAGATACGCAGTATTTT
d_call: .; v_call: TRBV4-1; clone_size: .; j_call: TRBJ2-7; cdr3_aa: CASSHVRPGPHYEQYF; cdr3_nt: TGCGCCAGCAGCCACGTTCGCCCGGGGCCCCACTACGAGCAGTACTTC
d_call: .; v_call: TRBV7-3; clone_size: .; j_call: TRBJ1-6; cdr3_aa: CASSLTGQANSPLHF; cdr3_nt: TGTGCCAGCAGCTTAACGGGACAAGCTAATTCACCCCTCCACTTT
d_call: .; v_call: TRBV4-2; clone_size: .; j_call: TRBJ1-2; cdr3_aa: CASSQDLGLTNQIYGYTF; cdr3_nt: TGTGCCAGCAGCCAAGATTTGGGATTAACAAATCAGATCTATGGCTACACCTTC
d_call: .; v_call: TRBV27; clone_size: .; j_call: TRBJ1-1; cdr3_aa: CASRRYTEAFF; cdr3_nt: TGTGCCAGCAGACGGTACACTGAAGCTTTCTTT
d_call: .; v_call: TRBV7-2; clone_size: once; j_call: TRBJ1-5; cdr3_aa: CASSLTRGSNQPQHF; cdr3_nt: TGTGCCAGCAGCTTGACCAGGGGTAGCAATCAGCCCCAGCATTTT
d_call: .; v_call: TRBV28; clone_size: .; j_call: TRBJ1-2; cdr3_aa: CASVTPRGNGYTF; cdr3_nt: TGTGCCAGCGTCACTCCCCGGGGGAATGGCTACACCTTC
d_call: .; v_call: TRBV7-8; clone_size: once; j_call: TRBJ2-3; cdr3_aa: CASSLGGGHTDTQYF; cdr3_nt: TGTGCCAGCAGCTTAGGCGGGGGCCACACAGATACGCAGTATTTT
d_call: .; v_call: TRBV7-6; clone_size: medium-sized; j_call: TRBJ1-6; cdr3_aa: CASSLSVQGTSPLHF; cdr3_nt: TGTGCCAGCAGCTTAAGTGTACAGGGAACTTCACCCCTCCACTTT
d_call: .; v_call: TRBV18; clone_size: few; j_call: TRBJ1-2; cdr3_aa: CASQKQGLSGYTF; cdr3_nt: TGTGCCAGCCAAAAACAGGGTCTGAGTGGCTACACCTTC
d_call: .; v_call: TRBV7-7; clone_size: .; j_call: TRBJ2-5; cdr3_aa: CASSPGAAQIQETQYF; cdr3_nt: TGTGCTAGCAGCCCCGGGGCAGCCCAGATTCAAGAGACCCAGTACTTC
d_call: .; v_call: TRBV7-8; clone_size: few; j_call: TRBJ1-2; cdr3_aa: CASSLVGGSNYGYTF; cdr3_nt: TGTGCCAGCAGCTTAGTTGGGGGATCTAACTATGGCTACACCTTC
d_call: .; v_call: TRBV6-5; clone_size: .; j_call: TRBJ1-1; cdr3_aa: CASSYNTHTGNTEAFF; cdr3_nt: TGTGCCAGCAGTTACAACACACACACAGGGAACACTGAAGCTTTCTTT
d_call: TRBD2; v_call: TRBV11-2; clone_size: .; j_call: TRBJ2-5; cdr3_aa: CASSFGTRGPETQYF; cdr3_nt: TGTGCCAGCAGCTTCGGGACTAGGGGTCCAGAGACCCAGTACTTC
d_call: .; v_call: TRBV2; clone_size: few; j_call: TRBJ2-7; cdr3_aa: CASSEVSFYEQYF; cdr3_nt: TGTGCCAGCAGTGAAGTATCATTCTACGAGCAGTACTTC
d_call: .; v_call: TRBV5-8; clone_size: .; j_call: TRBJ2-7; cdr3_aa: CASTAQKGRSEQYF; cdr3_nt: TGTGCCAGCACCGCACAGAAGGGACGTTCCGAGCAGTACTTC
d_call: .; v_call: TRBV11-1; clone_size: .; j_call: TRBJ2-3; cdr3_aa: CASSFGIGRPTDTQYF; cdr3_nt: TGTGCCAGCAGCTTTGGGATTGGCAGGCCCACAGATACGCAGTATTTT
d_call: .; v_call: TRBV7-8; clone_size: .; j_call: TRBJ2-1; cdr3_aa: CASSWDYNEQFF; cdr3_nt: TGTGCCAGCAGCTGGGACTACAATGAGCAGTTCTTC
d_call: .; v_call: TRBV5-1; clone_size: .; j_call: TRBJ2-5; cdr3_aa: CASSLRFAGSLEETQYF; cdr3_nt: TGCGCCAGCAGCCTCAGGTTCGCCGGGAGTTTGGAAGAGACCCAGTACTTC
d_call: .; v_call: TRBV7-8; clone_size: .; j_call: TRBJ2-6; cdr3_aa: CASSLRNSVRGSGANVLTF; cdr3_nt: TGTGCCAGCAGCTTACGTAATTCTGTCCGGGGGTCTGGGGCCAACGTCCTGACTTTC
d_call: .; v_call: TRBV5-1; clone_size: .; j_call: TRBJ2-1; cdr3_aa: CASSLGGNEQFF; cdr3_nt: TGCGCCAGCAGCTTGGGGGGCAATGAGCAGTTCTTC
d_call: .; v_call: TRBV9; clone_size: .; j_call: TRBJ2-2; cdr3_aa: CASSVVGKGTGELFF; cdr3_nt: TGTGCCAGCAGCGTAGTAGGGAAAGGGACCGGGGAGCTGTTTTTT
d_call: TRBD1; v_call: TRBV28; clone_size: few; j_call: TRBJ1-2; cdr3_aa: CASSSPGTGSGYTF; cdr3_nt: TGTGCCAGCAGTAGCCCCGGGACAGGGTCGGGCTACACCTTC
d_call: TRBD2; v_call: TRBV27; clone_size: .; j_call: TRBJ2-3; cdr3_aa: CASSLHRTGTSGVSTDTQYF; cdr3_nt: TGTGCCAGCAGTTTACACCGCACCGGGACTAGCGGGGTTAGCACAGATACGCAGTATTTT
d_call: TRBD2; v_call: TRBV9; clone_size: .; j_call: TRBJ2-3; cdr3_aa: CASSWAGGGADTQYF; cdr3_nt: TGTGCCAGCAGCTGGGCGGGAGGGGGTGCAGATACGCAGTATTTT
d_call: TRBD2; v_call: TRBV12-5; clone_size: .; j_call: TRBJ2-1; cdr3_aa: CASGVTSGVGNEQFF; cdr3_nt: TGTGCTAGTGGTGTTACTAGCGGGGTGGGTAATGAGCAGTTCTTC
d_call: .; v_call: TRBV5-1; clone_size: .; j_call: TRBJ2-3; cdr3_aa: CASSGTGGTDTQYF; cdr3_nt: TGCGCCAGCAGCGGTACTGGGGGGACAGATACGCAGTATTTT
d_call: TRBD2; v_call: TRBV4-1; clone_size: once; j_call: TRBJ2-3; cdr3_aa: CASSQDLAAITDTQYF; cdr3_nt: TGCGCCAGCAGCCAGGATCTAGCGGCGATCACAGATACGCAGTATTTT
d_call: TRBD2; v_call: TRBV9; clone_size: few; j_call: TRBJ2-3; cdr3_aa: CASSPPGPGLAGVTDTQYF; cdr3_nt: TGTGCCAGCAGCCCCCCGGGCCCGGGACTAGCGGGGGTCACAGATACGCAGTATTTT
d_call: .; v_call: TRBV27; clone_size: .; j_call: TRBJ2-5; cdr3_aa: CASSPQGIPETQYF; cdr3_nt: TGTGCCAGCAGTCCCCAGGGGATCCCAGAGACCCAGTACTTC
d_call: .; v_call: TRBV21-1; clone_size: .; j_call: TRBJ1-5; cdr3_aa: CASSKSVRTGVNQPQHF; cdr3_nt: TGTGCCAGCAGCAAATCAGTACGGACAGGGGTAAATCAGCCCCAGCATTTT